The rows below give T cell receptor beta chains drawn from one sample of a study of CD4+ T cells in melanoma. TCRdb's table, derived via immunoSEQ multiplex PCR, lists solely in-frame clones and lacks some. The sample lists around 110,000 clones; about nine tenths were seen once. The sample consisted of peripheral blood. The receptors here all came from a human donor with melanoma. CDR3s include the opening cysteine and the closing phenylalanine or tryptophan. D genes are given only for firm matches. The listing skips clone size in some rows; elsewhere it reads once, few, many or a size class.

CDR3: CASSQEVRGRTEAFF
DNA: TGTGCCAGCAGCCAGGAGGTTAGGGGACGCACTGAAGCTTTCTTT
J: TRBJ1-1
size: NA
V: TRBV4-2
D: NA

CDR3: CASSRHQTENQPQHF
DNA: TGTGCCAGCAGCCGACACCAAACAGAGAATCAGCCCCAGCATTTT
J: TRBJ1-5
size: NA
V: TRBV27
D: NA

CDR3: CASSTTGQIPGKLFF
DNA: TGTGCCAGTAGTACGACGGGACAGATACCCGGAAAACTGTTTTTT
J: TRBJ1-4
size: NA
V: TRBV19
D: TRBD1

CDR3: CRRSRSYGYTF
DNA: TGCAGGCGGTCCCGGAGCTATGGCTACACCTTC
J: TRBJ1-2
size: NA
V: TRBV20-1
D: NA

CDR3: CASTSGRPPETQYF
DNA: TGTGCCAGTACTAGTGGACGACCCCCCGAGACCCAGTACTTC
J: TRBJ2-5
size: NA
V: TRBV19
D: NA

CDR3: CAWSGGQAYEQYF
DNA: TGTGCCTGGAGCGGCGGACAGGCCTACGAGCAGTACTTC
J: TRBJ2-7
size: NA
V: TRBV30
D: TRBD1

CDR3: CASIWNGGDTGELFF
DNA: TGCGCCAGCATCTGGAATGGGGGAGACACCGGGGAGCTGTTTTTT
J: TRBJ2-2
size: NA
V: TRBV5-1
D: NA

CDR3: CAISASGNEQFF
DNA: TGTGCCATCAGTGCGAGCGGCAATGAGCAGTTCTTC
J: TRBJ2-1
size: NA
V: TRBV10-3
D: NA

CDR3: CASSQPGAFGDTQYF
DNA: TGCGCCAGCAGCCAACCCGGGGCCTTCGGAGATACGCAGTATTTT
J: TRBJ2-3
size: NA
V: TRBV4-1
D: NA

CDR3: CASSPRAGLAKNIQYF
DNA: TGCGCCAGCAGCCCCCGTGCGGGACTTGCCAAAAACATTCAGTACTTC
J: TRBJ2-4
size: NA
V: TRBV5-1
D: NA

CDR3: CASSLSGPPKPGELFF
DNA: TGTGCCAGCAGTTTATCCGGACCTCCCAAACCCGGGGAGCTGTTTTTT
J: TRBJ2-2
size: NA
V: TRBV28
D: NA

CDR3: CASSTNRGPPYNEQFF
DNA: TGTGCCAGCAGCACCAACAGGGGACCCCCCTACAATGAGCAGTTCTTC
J: TRBJ2-1
size: NA
V: TRBV5-4
D: TRBD1

CDR3: CASSSQAGITDTQYF
DNA: TGCGCCAGCAGCTCCCAAGCGGGAATCACAGATACGCAGTATTTT
J: TRBJ2-3
size: NA
V: TRBV5-1
D: TRBD2

CDR3: CASSTPGSQAFF
DNA: TGCGCCAGCAGTACCCCGGGGAGTCAAGCTTTCTTT
J: TRBJ1-1
size: NA
V: TRBV4-3
D: NA

CDR3: CASKGPSGAYNEQFF
DNA: TGTGCCAGCAAAGGGCCTAGCGGGGCGTACAATGAGCAGTTCTTC
J: TRBJ2-1
size: NA
V: TRBV6-5
D: TRBD2

CDR3: CASSLQGYQETQYF
DNA: TGTGCCAGCAGCTTACAGGGGTACCAAGAGACCCAGTACTTC
J: TRBJ2-5
size: NA
V: TRBV5-4
D: TRBD1

CDR3: CASSLVQETQYF
DNA: TGTGCCAGCAGCTTGGTTCAAGAGACCCAGTACTTC
J: TRBJ2-5
size: NA
V: TRBV5-8
D: NA

CDR3: CASSFGGEWDTQYF
DNA: TGTGCCAGCAGTTTCGGGGGGGAATGGGATACGCAGTATTTT
J: TRBJ2-3
size: NA
V: TRBV5-5
D: TRBD2

CDR3: CASSPGLAATRDTQYF
DNA: TGTGCCAGCAGCCCCGGACTAGCGGCTACTCGGGATACGCAGTATTTT
J: TRBJ2-3
size: NA
V: TRBV5-6
D: TRBD2

CDR3: CASSLGTSSNEQFF
DNA: TGTGCCAGCAGCTTAGGAACTTCCTCCAATGAGCAGTTCTTC
J: TRBJ2-1
size: NA
V: TRBV7-2
D: NA

CDR3: CASSLTGQGLFSGNTIYF
DNA: TGTGCCAGCAGCCTAACAGGACAGGGCCTATTCTCTGGAAACACCATATATTTT
J: TRBJ1-3
size: NA
V: TRBV5-8
D: TRBD1

CDR3: CSVGMINQPQHF
DNA: TGCAGCGTTGGAATGATCAATCAGCCCCAGCATTTT
J: TRBJ1-5
size: NA
V: TRBV29-1
D: NA

CDR3: CASSLVSTGGQETQYF
DNA: TGTGCCAGCAGCTTAGTATCTACAGGGGGTCAAGAGACCCAGTACTTC
J: TRBJ2-5
size: NA
V: TRBV7-2
D: TRBD1

CDR3: CASSLSRLRGVDTGELFF
DNA: TGCGCCAGCAGCCTCTCTAGGCTCAGGGGGGTAGACACCGGGGAGCTGTTTTTT
J: TRBJ2-2
size: NA
V: TRBV5-1
D: NA

CDR3: CASSYSRQGENHEQFF
DNA: TGTGCCAGCAGTTACTCGAGACAGGGAGAAAATCATGAGCAGTTCTTC
J: TRBJ2-1
size: once
V: TRBV6-5
D: TRBD1

CDR3: CASSKTGTGPDNEQFF
DNA: TGTGCCAGCAGCAAAACCGGGACAGGTCCCGACAATGAGCAGTTCTTC
J: TRBJ2-1
size: NA
V: TRBV5-4
D: TRBD1

CDR3: CASSGTDFFYGYTF
DNA: TGCGCCAGCAGCGGGACAGATTTTTTTTATGGCTACACCTTC
J: TRBJ1-2
size: NA
V: TRBV5-1
D: TRBD1

CDR3: CASSPHDLLAKNIQYF
DNA: TGTGCCAGCAGTCCCCACGACCTTTTAGCCAAAAACATTCAGTACTTC
J: TRBJ2-4
size: NA
V: TRBV2
D: NA

CDR3: CASSSGRRETQYF
DNA: TGTGCCAGCAGCTCTGGCAGGAGGGAGACCCAGTACTTC
J: TRBJ2-5
size: NA
V: TRBV7-8
D: NA

CDR3: CASSFQRGAGDTQYF
DNA: TGTGCCAGCAGCTTCCAGCGGGGGGCTGGAGATACGCAGTATTTT
J: TRBJ2-3
size: few
V: TRBV7-3
D: TRBD2

CDR3: CASSLNPSSTYEQYF
DNA: TGCGCCAGCAGCTTGAACCCCTCATCAACCTACGAGCAGTACTTC
J: TRBJ2-7
size: NA
V: TRBV5-1
D: NA

CDR3: CASSEAGISYEQYF
DNA: TGTGCCAGTAGTGAAGCGGGAATTTCCTACGAGCAGTACTTC
J: TRBJ2-7
size: NA
V: TRBV19
D: TRBD2

CDR3: CASSVAGQGSLNYGYTF
DNA: TGTGCCAGCAGCGTAGCTGGGCAGGGCTCTCTTAACTATGGCTACACCTTC
J: TRBJ1-2
size: NA
V: TRBV9
D: NA

CDR3: CSVGSGGVGTEAFF
DNA: TGCAGCGTTGGGTCGGGGGGGGTAGGGACTGAAGCTTTCTTT
J: TRBJ1-1
size: NA
V: TRBV29-1
D: NA

CDR3: CASSVLGGSGNTIYF
DNA: TGTGCCAGCAGTGTATTGGGGGGCTCTGGAAACACCATATATTTT
J: TRBJ1-3
size: NA
V: TRBV2
D: NA

CDR3: CASSQAPTGMGWETQYF
DNA: TGCGCCAGCAGCCAAGCCCCGACAGGGATGGGTTGGGAGACCCAGTACTTC
J: TRBJ2-5
size: NA
V: TRBV5-1
D: TRBD1

CDR3: CASSKGPRDKTNYGYTF
DNA: TGTGCCAGCAGCAAAGGCCCCCGGGACAAAACTAACTATGGCTACACCTTC
J: TRBJ1-2
size: NA
V: TRBV21-1
D: NA

CDR3: CASRNRASGGAYNEQFF
DNA: TGTGCCAGCAGAAACCGCGCTAGCGGGGGGGCGTACAATGAGCAGTTCTTC
J: TRBJ2-1
size: NA
V: TRBV7-2
D: TRBD2

CDR3: CATSRVRGKVYNSPLHF
DNA: TGTGCCACCAGCAGAGTAAGGGGGAAGGTCTATAATTCACCCCTCCACTTT
J: TRBJ1-6
size: NA
V: TRBV15
D: NA